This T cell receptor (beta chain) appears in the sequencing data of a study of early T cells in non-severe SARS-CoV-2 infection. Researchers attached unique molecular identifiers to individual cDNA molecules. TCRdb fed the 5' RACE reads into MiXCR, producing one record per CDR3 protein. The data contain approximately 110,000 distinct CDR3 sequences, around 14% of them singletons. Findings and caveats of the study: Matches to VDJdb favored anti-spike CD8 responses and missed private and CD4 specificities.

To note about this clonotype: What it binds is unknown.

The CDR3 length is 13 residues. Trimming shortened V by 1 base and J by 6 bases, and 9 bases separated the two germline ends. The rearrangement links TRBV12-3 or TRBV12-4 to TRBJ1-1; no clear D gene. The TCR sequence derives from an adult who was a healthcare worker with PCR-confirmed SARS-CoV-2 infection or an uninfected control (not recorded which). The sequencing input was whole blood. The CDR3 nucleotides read TGTGCCAGCAGTTTAGGTCAGGCGTCTGAAGCTTTCTTT. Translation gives CASSLGQASEAFF.